The T cell receptor beta chain described here comes from a study of T cell responses to AZD1222 COVID-19 vaccine. Concerning this clone: No antigen is known for it.

Study-level results: The donors showed a predominance of white British ancestry and of females, with possible underestimation of clonal diversity. The breadth and depth of Spike-specific TCRs increased once two AZD1222 doses had been given. All repertoire sampling was performed exclusively after the peak T cell response.

Clones were sequenced by immunoSEQ multiplex PCR, and TCRdb holds only the in-frame ones, with some missing. The sample carries about 85,000 clones, 75% to 95% recorded once. The V gene's germline CDR1 is LGHNA and CDR2 YSLEER. The CDR3 has 15 amino acids. Trimming left V 0 bases short and J 6 bases short, with 15 bases between. The chain is built from TRBV4-3 and TRBJ2-7; possibly TRBD1 or TRBD2 for D (6 bases each). The sequence was collected from an adult who received the AZD1222 COVID-19 vaccine. Sequenced material: peripheral blood, taken 28 days after the second AZD1222 dose. In DNA form, the CDR3 reads TGCGCCAGCAGCCAAGATCGGGGGCCCTTCTCCGAGCAGTACTTC. Its translation: CASSQDRGPFSEQYF.